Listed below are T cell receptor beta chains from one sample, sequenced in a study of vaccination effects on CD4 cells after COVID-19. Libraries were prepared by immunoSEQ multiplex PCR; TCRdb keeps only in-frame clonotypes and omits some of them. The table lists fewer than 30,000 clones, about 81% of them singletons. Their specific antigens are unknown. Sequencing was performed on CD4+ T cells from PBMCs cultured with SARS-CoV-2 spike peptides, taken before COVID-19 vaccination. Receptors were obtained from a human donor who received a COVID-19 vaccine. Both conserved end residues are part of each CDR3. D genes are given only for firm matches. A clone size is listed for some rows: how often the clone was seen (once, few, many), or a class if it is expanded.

CASSEGDSGNTIYF	TGTGCCAGCAGCGAAGGGGACTCTGGAAACACCATATATTTT	.	TRBJ1-3	few	TRBV28
CAISESPDGTGGYTF	TGTGCCATCAGTGAGTCCCCGGACGGGACTGGGGGCTACACCTTC	.	TRBJ1-2	.	TRBV10-3
CASNKGNSNTIYF	TGTGCCAGCAATAAGGGAAATTCAAACACCATATATTTT	.	TRBJ1-3	.	TRBV25-1
CASSLAARRQGSAGELFF	TGTGCCAGCAGCTTAGCTGCACGCCGACAGGGAAGCGCCGGGGAGCTGTTTTTT	TRBD1	TRBJ2-2	.	TRBV7-2
CASRTQDSYEQYF	TGTGCCAGTAGAACACAGGACTCCTACGAGCAGTACTTC	.	TRBJ2-7	.	TRBV19
CAISGSGGSNTGELFF	TGTGCCATCAGTGGTAGCGGGGGGTCGAACACCGGGGAGCTGTTTTTT	TRBD2	TRBJ2-2	.	TRBV10-3
CASSQELGPYNEQFF	TGTGCCAGCAGCCAAGAGTTGGGGCCCTACAATGAGCAGTTCTTC	.	TRBJ2-1	.	TRBV3-1/TRBV3-2
CASSQVGRSYEQYF	TGTGCCAGTAGTCAAGTGGGCAGGTCCTACGAGCAGTACTTC	.	TRBJ2-7	.	TRBV19
CASSLSQGAYEQYF	TGTGCCAGCAGTTTATCCCAGGGGGCTTACGAGCAGTACTTC	TRBD1	TRBJ2-7	.	TRBV28
CASSSSYRVRPGANVLTF	TGTGCCAGCAGCTCCTCGTACAGGGTTCGACCTGGGGCCAACGTCCTGACTTTC	.	TRBJ2-6	.	TRBV11-2
CASSPQGSGRWADTQYF	TGTGCCAGCAGTCCCCAGGGGAGCGGGAGATGGGCAGATACGCAGTATTTT	TRBD2	TRBJ2-3	.	TRBV28
CASSLATAPYNEQFF	TGTGCCAGCAGCTTAGCGACTGCTCCCTACAATGAGCAGTTCTTC	.	TRBJ2-1	.	TRBV7-8
CASSSGQENEKLFF	TGCGCCAGCAGCTCGGGACAGGAAAATGAAAAACTGTTTTTT	TRBD1	TRBJ1-4	few	TRBV5-1
CASSLKPDRSGRAFF	TGTGCCAGCAGTTTAAAGCCCGACAGGTCGGGTCGAGCTTTCTTT	.	TRBJ1-1	.	TRBV27
CASSILGQGASSGANVLTF	TGTGCCAGTAGTATACTAGGACAGGGGGCTAGCTCTGGGGCCAACGTCCTGACTTTC	TRBD1	TRBJ2-6	.	TRBV19
CASSEGPLEQYF	TGTGCCAGCAGTGAGGGACCCCTCGAGCAGTACTTC	.	TRBJ2-7	.	TRBV6-1
CATTGGLGEKLFF	TGTGCCACAACAGGGGGCTTGGGGGAAAAACTGTTTTTT	TRBD1	TRBJ1-4	.	TRBV10-3
CASREDNSPLHF	TGTGCCAGCAGGGAGGATAATTCACCCCTCCACTTT	.	TRBJ1-6	few	TRBV16
CASSPIEGQNEAFF	TGTGCCAGCAGCCCCATTGAGGGACAGAATGAAGCTTTCTTT	TRBD1	TRBJ1-1	.	TRBV11-2
CASSREGVTYSGANVLTF	TGTGCCAGCAGCCGGGAAGGGGTGACCTACTCTGGGGCCAACGTCCTGACTTTC	.	TRBJ2-6	.	TRBV7-3
CASSPGREGKTQYF	TGTGCCAGTAGTCCCGGGAGGGAGGGAAAGACCCAGTACTTC	TRBD2	TRBJ2-5	.	TRBV19
CASSLETSGPGANVLTF	TGTGCCAGCAGCTTGGAAACTAGCGGGCCTGGGGCCAACGTCCTGACTTTC	TRBD2	TRBJ2-6	.	TRBV5-5
CASSIPRARNEQFF	TGTGCCAGTAGTATACCCAGGGCCCGCAATGAGCAGTTCTTC	.	TRBJ2-1	.	TRBV19
CAISVGGENSPLHF	TGTGCCATCAGTGTCGGGGGCGAGAATTCACCCCTCCACTTT	.	TRBJ1-6	.	TRBV10-3
CASSPGQGARGYTF	TGTGCCAGCAGCCCAGGACAGGGGGCGCGTGGCTACACCTTC	TRBD1	TRBJ1-2	.	TRBV5-4
CASSVDYLYEQYF	TGTGCCAGCAGTGTAGACTACCTCTACGAGCAGTACTTC	.	TRBJ2-7	.	TRBV2
CASSEGERFANEKLFF	TGTGCCAGCAGCGAGGGGGAAAGGTTCGCTAATGAAAAACTGTTTTTT	.	TRBJ1-4	.	TRBV2
CASGISRFSNQPQHF	TGTGCCAGCGGGATTTCACGATTTAGCAATCAGCCCCAGCATTTT	.	TRBJ1-5	.	TRBV2